Below, 5 T cell receptor beta chains from the same sample are listed, as sequenced in a study of CD8 T cells in Susac syndrome. With random hexamers, 0.5 to 1 ug RNA was reverse transcribed. TCRdb itself ran the immunoSEQ multiplex PCR reads through MiXCR, one entry per CDR3 protein. The profile shows about 170,000 distinct CDR3 sequences, 95% to 96% of them singletons. The sequenced sample consisted of CD4+ T cells from PBMCs. The receptors shown here come from a human donor with Susac syndrome.

V usage is TRBV5-6 and J usage is TRBJ1-4; D call uncertain. This CDR3 is 15 amino acids long. Trimming stripped 3 bases from V and 3 bases from J, with 12 bases between. CDR1 SGHDT and CDR2 YYEEEE come from the germline V gene. In DNA form, the CDR3 reads TGTGCCAGCAGCTCGACCTACCCTTCTAATGAAAAACTGTTTTTT. Its protein product is CASSSTYPSNEKLFF.

The chain carries TRBV7-9 and TRBJ2-6; 8 bases are shared with TRBD1. V dropped 5 bases and J dropped 2; count of bases not matched to a gene: 5. The CDR3 runs 16 residues. Germline CDR1 SEHNR, CDR2 FQNEAQ (reference sequence). The CDR3 DNA follows: TGTGCCAGCAGCCAGGGACAGGTCGCTGGGGCCAACGTCCTGACTTTC. Translating it yields CASSQGQVAGANVLTF.

The chain has TRBV6-6 and TRBJ2-7, with 9 nucleotides matching TRBD1. The CDR3 extends over 14 amino acids. The V gene end was trimmed by 6 bases and the J gene end by 5 bases; junction bases not matched to a gene: 8. The germline CDR1 and CDR2 sequences are MNHNY and SVGAGI (reference sequence). The CDR3 region is CASRRDRVLHEQYF. CDR3 DNA sequence: TGTGCCAGCAGACGGGACAGGGTTCTCCACGAGCAGTACTTC.

The V and J genes are TRBV7-9 and TRBJ2-1, with TRBD1 as a possible D gene (6 bases). This CDR3 spans 14 amino acids. V was pared by 0 bases and J by 4 bases, with 7 bases between. Germline V lookup: CDR1 SEHNR, CDR2 FQNEAQ (reference sequence). CDR3 in amino acids: CASSLAGQYNEQFF. The CDR3 DNA reads TGTGCCAGCAGCTTAGCCGGACAGTACAATGAGCAGTTCTTC.

This chain connects TRBV28 to TRBJ2-5, with D possibly being TRBD2 (5 bases). Trimming cost V 3 bases and J 5 bases, with 13 bases left between them. This CDR3 contains 14 residues. Per the germline V gene, CDR1 is MDHEN and CDR2 is SYDVKM. CDR3 DNA sequence: TGTGCCAGCAGTTTGACGGGGAGAGGGGAGACCCAGTACTTC. Translating it yields CASSLTGRGETQYF.